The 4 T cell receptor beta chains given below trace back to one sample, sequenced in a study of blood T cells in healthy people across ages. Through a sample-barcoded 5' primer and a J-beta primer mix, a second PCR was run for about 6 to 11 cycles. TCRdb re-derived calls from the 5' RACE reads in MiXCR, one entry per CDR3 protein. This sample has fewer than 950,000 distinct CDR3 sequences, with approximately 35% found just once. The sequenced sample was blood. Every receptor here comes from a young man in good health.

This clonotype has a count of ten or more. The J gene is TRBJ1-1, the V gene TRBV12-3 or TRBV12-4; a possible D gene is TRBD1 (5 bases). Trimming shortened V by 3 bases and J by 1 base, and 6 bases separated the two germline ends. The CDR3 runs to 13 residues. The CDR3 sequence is CASSLGGNTEAFF. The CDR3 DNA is TGTGCCAGCAGTTTGGGGGGGAACACTGAAGCTTTCTTT.

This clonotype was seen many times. CDR3 DNA sequence: TGCGCCAGCAGCAATACAGGGTTTAGTGAGACCCAGTACTTC. This codes for CASSNTGFSETQYF. V is TRBV5-1 and J is TRBJ2-5; D possibly corresponds to TRBD1 (6 bases). Germline CDR1 reads SGHRS; CDR2 reads YFSETQ. This CDR3 region has 14 residues. V dropped 4 bases and J dropped 5 bases, with 15 bases sitting between them.

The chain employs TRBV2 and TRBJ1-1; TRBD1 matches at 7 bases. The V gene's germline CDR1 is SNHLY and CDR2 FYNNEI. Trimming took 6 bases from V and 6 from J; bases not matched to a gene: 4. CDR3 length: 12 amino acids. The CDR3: CASRFDRAEAFF. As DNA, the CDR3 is TGTGCCAGCAGGTTCGACAGGGCTGAAGCTTTCTTT.

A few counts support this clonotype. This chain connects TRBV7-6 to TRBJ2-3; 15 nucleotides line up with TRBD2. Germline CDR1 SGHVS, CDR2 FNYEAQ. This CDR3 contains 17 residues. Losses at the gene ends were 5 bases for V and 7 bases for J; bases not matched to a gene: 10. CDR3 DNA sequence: TGTGCCAGCAGCCCACCCGGACTAGCGGGGGGGCTGAATACGCAGTATTTT. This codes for CASSPPGLAGGLNTQYF.